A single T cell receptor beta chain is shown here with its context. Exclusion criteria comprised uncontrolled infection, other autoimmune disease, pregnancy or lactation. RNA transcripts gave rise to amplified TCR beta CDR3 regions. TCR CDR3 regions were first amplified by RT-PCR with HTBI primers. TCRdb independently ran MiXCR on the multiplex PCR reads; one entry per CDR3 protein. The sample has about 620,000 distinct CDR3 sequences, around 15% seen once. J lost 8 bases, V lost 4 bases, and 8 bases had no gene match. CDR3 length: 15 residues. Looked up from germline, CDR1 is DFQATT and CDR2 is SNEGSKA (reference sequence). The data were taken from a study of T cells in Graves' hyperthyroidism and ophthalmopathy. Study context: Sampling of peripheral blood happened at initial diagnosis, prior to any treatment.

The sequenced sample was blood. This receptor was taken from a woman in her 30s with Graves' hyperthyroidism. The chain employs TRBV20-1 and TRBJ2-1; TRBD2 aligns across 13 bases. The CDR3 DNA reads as TGCAGTGCTATACCCGGGACTAGCGGGACCGATGAGCAGTTCTTC. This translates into CSAIPGTSGTDEQFF.